The present entry profiles one T cell receptor beta chain with its context. Its antigen remains unknown. These data come from a study of vaccination and CD4 T cells after COVID-19. The CDR3 sequence is 20 residues long. In germline, CDR1 is LNHNV, CDR2 YYDKDF (reference sequence). V shed 0 bases, J shed 8 bases, and the junction held 16 bases outside the gene matches. The Oncomine TCR Beta short-read assay sequenced DNA from cultured CD4+ T cells. TCRdb reprocessed the PCR reads with MiXCR, giving one entry per CDR3 protein. Seen here are approximately 4,400 distinct CDR3 sequences, 37% observed once, and the top ten hold about 61%. Treatment denoted: approximately nine-day PBMC culture with coronavirus spike peptide pools or control peptides (ViraFEST assay).

The sample in question was CD4+ T cells from blood, cultured in vitro, obtained after SARS-CoV-2 vaccination. This TCR came from a human donor who had recovered from COVID-19. The V gene is TRBV15, the J gene TRBJ2-2, with 12 positions matching TRBD1. The CDR3, as DNA: TGTGCCACCAGCAGAGAAAGCTTCGATCCGGGACAGGGGGCTATGGGGGAGCTGTTTTTT. This sequence encodes CATSRESFDPGQGAMGELFF.